This T cell receptor (beta chain) originates from a study of blood T cell repertoires in COVID-19. The CDR3 is made up of 14 amino acids. The ends were cut back, 5 bases at V and 7 bases at J, with 15 bases in the middle. Germline CDR1 reads SGHAT; CDR2 reads FQDESV (reference sequence). How the authors handled the data: The assay estimated nucleated cells by amplifying reference gene primers. Profiling relied on immunoSEQ multiplex PCR, and the TCRdb table lists in-frame clones only, not all of them. V and J calls plus clone size are reproduced from that table; the DNA served to infer D and trimming. The sample has roughly 69,000 clones, around 86% seen once.

The chain carries TRBV11-1 and TRBJ2-1; D is perhaps TRBD2 (6 bases). This TCR was recovered from a man between 45 and 60 years old with active COVID-19. Source material: peripheral blood. As DNA, the CDR3 is TGTGCCAGCAGCCCTCTACTAGCAGGGAATGAGCAGTTCTTC. Its translation is CASSPLLAGNEQFF.